This T cell receptor (beta chain) was identified during a study of blood T cell repertoires in COVID-19. About the research overall: T cells, B-cell-depleted T cells, or PBMCs provided the cDNA or gDNA that served as material.

In this sample, this clone turned up once. Original analysis: Nucleated cell number was recorded as an estimate derived from reference gene primer amplification. Here immunoSEQ multiplex PCR was the method, and the copy in TCRdb shows in-frame clones only, minus some. V and J calls and clone size follow that table, whereas D and trimming were derived from the DNA. The table includes over 150,000 clones, approximately 81% detected once. The V end lost 3 bases, the J end lost 0 bases, and 5 bases lay between the germline ends. The CDR3 has 13 amino acids. The sample comprised peripheral blood. The V call is TRBV12-3 or TRBV12-4, the J call TRBJ1-1; D ambiguous. This clonotype was sampled from a man between 18 and 35 years old with active or convalescent COVID-19. The CDR3 nucleotides read TGTGCCAGCAGTTTCCGTCTGAACACTGAAGCTTTCTTT. The encoded protein is CASSFRLNTEAFF.